What follows describes a single T cell receptor beta chain. Antigen: not known. Sequencing was performed with immunoSEQ multiplex PCR; in TCRdb, only in-frame clones are kept and a portion is missing. The sample has 90,000 to 120,000 clones, around 90% seen once; the top ten hold roughly 0.31%. These data originate in a study of Tregs in tolerant kidney transplant recipients. Study in general: Related graft donors supplied nonmyeloablative bone marrow transplants, and mixed chimerism was transient.

V shed 3 bases and J 12 bases; nucleotides not matched to a gene: 7. The germline V gene encodes CDR1 MDHEN and CDR2 SYDVKM. The CDR3 loop spans 12 amino acids. Study-wide results and limits: Antigen-driven expansion was suggested because donor-specific Tregs expanded more than all Tregs in tolerant patients. Few patients were studied, so findings need validation in larger groups. Tregs expanded with activated donor B cells seemed most donor-specific.

This sequence was found in a human donor who received a combined kidney and bone marrow transplant. The source material was CD4+ T cells from blood, sampled before the transplant. The rearrangement joins TRBV28 to TRBJ1-1, with 7 bases lining up with TRBD1. CDR3 in DNA: TGTGCCAGCAGTTTCCCAGACAGGGCCCCTTTCTTT. This encodes CASSFPDRAPFF.